This T cell receptor beta chain came from a study of technical replicates of blood from several donors. The germline CDR1 and CDR2 sequences are DFQATT and SNEGSKA (reference sequence). The CDR3 is 11 residues long. Between the trimmed V and J ends, which lost 7 bases and 3 bases, there was a span of 9 bases. TCRdb's table, derived via immunoSEQ multiplex PCR, lists solely in-frame clones and lacks some. The sample has approximately 97,000 clones; about 96% are singletons. The material sequenced was T cells isolated from PBMCs. The TCR was taken from a human donor in good health. This sequence joins TRBV20-1 and TRBJ2-5, with D possibly matching TRBD2 (5 bases). The DNA for the CDR3 is TGCAGTGTCTCAGCGGAAGAGACCCAGTACTTC. Protein sequence: CSVSAEETQYF.